Below are 5 T cell receptor beta chains sequenced from a single sample in a study of breast tumors, draining lymph nodes, adjacent tissues. TCRdb ran MiXCR on the multiplex PCR reads and lists one entry per CDR3 protein. The table lists 130,000 or so distinct CDR3 sequences, about a fifth of them singletons. Samples came from axillary lymph nodes draining the breast cancer. The sequencing input was axillary lymph node tissue. Receptor source: a female donor with breast cancer. Some clones in this sample may be carry-over from other donors' samples.

The chain joins TRBV7-2 to TRBJ2-3; 8 bases are a match to TRBD2. CDR1 and CDR2 (germline): SGHTA, FQGNSA. This CDR3 comprises 15 residues. With V trimmed by 6 bases and J by 1 base, 6 bases remained unmatched. The CDR3 coding sequence is TGTGCCAGCAGGCCGGGGGGGATCGGCACAGATACGCAGTATTTT. It encodes CASRPGGIGTDTQYF.

In this sample, this clonotype turned up many times. This chain links TRBV19 with TRBJ2-1, with 9 bases matching TRBD1. With V trimmed by 4 bases and J by 3 bases, 1 base remained unmatched. Looked up from germline, CDR1 is LNHDA and CDR2 is SQIVND (reference sequence). The CDR3 is made up of 14 amino acids. CDR3 sequence reads: CASSRQGVYNEQFF. The CDR3 DNA is TGTGCCAGTAGTAGACAGGGGGTCTACAATGAGCAGTTCTTC.

A word on this clonotype: A much larger clone differs from this one at a single base, so this may be a read error. The chain uses TRBV6-5 and TRBJ1-2, with 9 bases lining up with TRBD1. This CDR3 comprises 15 residues. Germline V gene data show CDR1 as MNHEY and CDR2 as SVGAGI. The CDR3 region is CACSDWNRGRDGYTF. The CDR3 bases are TGTGCCTGCAGCGATTGGAACAGGGGGCGCGATGGCTACACCTTC.

This clonotype was detected ten times or more. The chain links TRBV3-1 to TRBJ2-7; tentatively, D is TRBD1 (5 bases). The CDR3 has 13 amino acids. Germline CDR1 and CDR2: LGHDT and YNNKEL (reference sequence). V shed 1 base and J shed 4 bases, with 8 bases lying between them. The CDR3 sequence: CASSQGRVYEQYF. The DNA of the CDR3 is TGTGCCAGCAGCCAAGGCAGGGTGTACGAGCAGTACTTC.

This clonotype was counted at least ten times. This rearrangement joins TRBV5-8 to TRBJ2-7, with D perhaps TRBD1 (6 bases). The CDR3 consists of 13 residues. The germline V and J ends were trimmed by 4 bases and 3 bases, with 11 bases remaining between them. CDR1 and CDR2 from the germline V gene are SGHTS and YDEGEE. In DNA form, the CDR3 reads TGTGCCAGCAGCCACGGACAGCTCTACGAGCAGTACTTC. Amino acids: CASSHGQLYEQYF.